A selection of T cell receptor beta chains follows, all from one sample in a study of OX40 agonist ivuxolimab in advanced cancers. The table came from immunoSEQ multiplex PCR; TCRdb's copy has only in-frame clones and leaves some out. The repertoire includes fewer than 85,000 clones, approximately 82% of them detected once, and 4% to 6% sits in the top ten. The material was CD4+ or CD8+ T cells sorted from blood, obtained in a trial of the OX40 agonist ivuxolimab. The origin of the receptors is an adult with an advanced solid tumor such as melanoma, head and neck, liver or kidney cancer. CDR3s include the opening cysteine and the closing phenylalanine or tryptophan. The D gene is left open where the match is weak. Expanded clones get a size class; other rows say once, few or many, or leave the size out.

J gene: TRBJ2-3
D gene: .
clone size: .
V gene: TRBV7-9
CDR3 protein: CASSRRGPSGNTDTQYF
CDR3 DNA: TGTGCCAGCAGCCGCAGAGGGCCATCAGGAAACACAGATACGCAGTATTTT

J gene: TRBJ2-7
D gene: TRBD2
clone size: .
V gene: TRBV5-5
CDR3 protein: CASSLVLAGGEQYF
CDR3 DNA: TGTGCCAGCAGCTTGGTACTAGCGGGAGGCGAGCAGTACTTC

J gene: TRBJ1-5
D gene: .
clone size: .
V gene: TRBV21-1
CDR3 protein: CASSKTEYQPQHF
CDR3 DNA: TGTGCCAGCAGCAAGACAGAATATCAGCCCCAGCATTTT

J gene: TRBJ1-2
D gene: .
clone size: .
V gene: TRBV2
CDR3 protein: CASSEPLSYGYTF
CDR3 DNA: TGTGCCAGCAGTGAACCGCTAAGCTATGGCTACACCTTC

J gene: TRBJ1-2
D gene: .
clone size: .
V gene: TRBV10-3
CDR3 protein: CAIKFGEGGSGYTF
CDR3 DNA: TGTGCCATCAAGTTTGGGGAAGGTGGTAGTGGCTACACCTTC

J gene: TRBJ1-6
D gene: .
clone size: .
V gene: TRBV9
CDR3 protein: CASSANRANSPLHF
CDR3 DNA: TGTGCCAGCAGCGCAAACAGGGCCAATTCACCCCTCCACTTT

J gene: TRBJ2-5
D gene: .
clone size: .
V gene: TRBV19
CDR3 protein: CASGQGRRETQYF
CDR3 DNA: TGTGCCTCCGGGCAGGGGCGGAGGGAGACCCAGTACTTC

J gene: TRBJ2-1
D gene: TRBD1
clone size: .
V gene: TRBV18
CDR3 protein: CASSHDRGPAFF
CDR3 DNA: TGTGCCAGCTCACACGATAGGGGGCCTGCGTTCTTC

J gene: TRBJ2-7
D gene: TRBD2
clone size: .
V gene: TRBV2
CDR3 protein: CATPTQRGTSYEQYF
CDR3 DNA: TGTGCCACACCTACCCAGCGGGGGACGTCCTACGAGCAGTACTTC

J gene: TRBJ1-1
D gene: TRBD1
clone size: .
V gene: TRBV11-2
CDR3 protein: CASSQSGGWNTEAFF
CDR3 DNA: TGTGCCAGCAGCCAATCAGGGGGCTGGAACACTGAAGCTTTCTTT

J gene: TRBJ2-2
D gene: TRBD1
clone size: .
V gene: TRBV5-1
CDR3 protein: CASSSRQGGTGELFF
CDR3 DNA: TGCGCCAGCAGCTCCAGACAGGGTGGGACCGGGGAGCTGTTTTTT

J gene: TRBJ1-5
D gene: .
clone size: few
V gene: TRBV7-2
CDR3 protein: CASSLVPGNQPQHF
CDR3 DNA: TGTGCCAGCAGCTTAGTCCCAGGGAATCAGCCCCAGCATTTT

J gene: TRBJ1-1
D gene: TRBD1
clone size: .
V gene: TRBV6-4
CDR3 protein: CAGMDRRQNTEAFF
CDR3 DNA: TGTGCCGGAATGGACAGGCGGCAGAACACTGAAGCTTTCTTT